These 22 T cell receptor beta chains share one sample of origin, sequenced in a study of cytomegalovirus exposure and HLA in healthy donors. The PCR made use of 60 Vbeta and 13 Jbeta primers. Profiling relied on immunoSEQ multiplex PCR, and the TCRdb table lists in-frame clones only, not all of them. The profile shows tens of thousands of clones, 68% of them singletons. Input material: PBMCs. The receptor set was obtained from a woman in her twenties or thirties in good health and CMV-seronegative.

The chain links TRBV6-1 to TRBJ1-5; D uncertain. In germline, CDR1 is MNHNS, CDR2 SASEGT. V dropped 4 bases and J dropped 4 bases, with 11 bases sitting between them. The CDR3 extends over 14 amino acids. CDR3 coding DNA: TGTGCCAGCAGTGTAGTCCCCTGGAATCAGCCCCAGCATTTT. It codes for CASSVVPWNQPQHF.

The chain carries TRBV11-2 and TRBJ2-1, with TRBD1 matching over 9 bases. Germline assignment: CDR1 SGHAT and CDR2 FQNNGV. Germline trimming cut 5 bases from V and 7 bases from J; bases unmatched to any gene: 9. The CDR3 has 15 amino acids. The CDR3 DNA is TGTGCCAGCAGCCCTCGTGGGACAGGGAGAAATGAGCAGTTCTTC. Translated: CASSPRGTGRNEQFF.

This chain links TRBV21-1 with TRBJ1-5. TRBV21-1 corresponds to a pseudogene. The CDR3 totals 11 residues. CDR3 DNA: TGTGCCAGCCACCCCGGGGAGCCCCAGCATTTT. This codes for CASHPGEPQHF.

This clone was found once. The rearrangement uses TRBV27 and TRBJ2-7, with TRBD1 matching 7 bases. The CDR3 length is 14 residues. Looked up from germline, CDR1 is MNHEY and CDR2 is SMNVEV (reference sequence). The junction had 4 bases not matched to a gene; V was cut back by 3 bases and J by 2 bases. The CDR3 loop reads CASSFRGGTYEQYF. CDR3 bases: TGTGCCAGCAGTTTTAGAGGGGGCACCTACGAGCAGTACTTC.

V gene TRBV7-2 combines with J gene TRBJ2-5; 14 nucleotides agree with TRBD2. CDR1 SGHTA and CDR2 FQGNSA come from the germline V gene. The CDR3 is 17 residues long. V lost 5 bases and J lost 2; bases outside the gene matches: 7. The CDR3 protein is CASSVKTSGGAQETQYF. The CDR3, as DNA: TGTGCCAGCAGCGTAAAGACTAGCGGGGGGGCACAAGAGACCCAGTACTTC. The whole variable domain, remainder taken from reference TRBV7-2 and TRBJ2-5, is GAGVSQSPSNKVTEKGKDVELRCDPISGHTALYWYRQSLGQGLEFLIYFQGNSAPDKSGLPSDRFSAERTGGSVSTLTIQRTQQEDSAVYLCASSVKTSGGAQETQYFGPGTRLLVL.

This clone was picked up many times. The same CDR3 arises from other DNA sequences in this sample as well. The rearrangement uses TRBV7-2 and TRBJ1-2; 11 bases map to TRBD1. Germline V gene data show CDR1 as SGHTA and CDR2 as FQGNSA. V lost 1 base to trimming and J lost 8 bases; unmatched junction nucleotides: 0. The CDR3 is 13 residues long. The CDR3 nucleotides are TGTGCCAGCAGCTTAGGGACAGGGGGCGGCTACACCTTC. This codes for CASSLGTGGGYTF.

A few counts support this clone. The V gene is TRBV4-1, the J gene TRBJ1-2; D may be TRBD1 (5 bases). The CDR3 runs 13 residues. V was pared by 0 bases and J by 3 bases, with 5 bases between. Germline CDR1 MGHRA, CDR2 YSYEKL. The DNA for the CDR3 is TGCGCCAGCAGCCAAGACAGGGACTATGGCTACACCTTC. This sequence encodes CASSQDRDYGYTF.

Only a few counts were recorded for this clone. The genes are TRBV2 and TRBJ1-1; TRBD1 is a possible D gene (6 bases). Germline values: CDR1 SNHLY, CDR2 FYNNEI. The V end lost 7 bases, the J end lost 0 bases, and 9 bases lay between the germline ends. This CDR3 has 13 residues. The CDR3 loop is CASKGELNTEAFF. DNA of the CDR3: TGTGCCAGCAAGGGGGAACTGAACACTGAAGCTTTCTTT.

The CDR3 DNA reads TGTGCCAGCAGCTGGACAGGGATTACCTATGGCTACACCTTC. As protein: CASSWTGITYGYTF. The V and J genes are TRBV21-1 and TRBJ1-2; whether TRBD1, the table's D call, matches the DNA was not checked. TRBV21-1 is marked as a pseudogene. CDR3 length: 14 amino acids.

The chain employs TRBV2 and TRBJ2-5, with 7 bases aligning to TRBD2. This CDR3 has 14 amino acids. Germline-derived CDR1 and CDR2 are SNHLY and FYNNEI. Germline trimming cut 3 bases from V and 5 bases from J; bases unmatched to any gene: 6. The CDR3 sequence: CASSETSKGETQYF. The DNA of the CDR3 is TGTGCCAGCAGTGAGACTAGCAAGGGGGAGACCCAGTACTTC.

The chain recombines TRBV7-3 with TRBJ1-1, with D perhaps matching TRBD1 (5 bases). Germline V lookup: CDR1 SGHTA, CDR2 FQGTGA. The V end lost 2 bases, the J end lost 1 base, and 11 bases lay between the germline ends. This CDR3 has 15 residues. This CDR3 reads CASSLYGAANTEAFF. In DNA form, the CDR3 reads TGTGCCAGCAGCTTATATGGGGCTGCGAACACTGAAGCTTTCTTT.

CDR3 protein: CASSATTGGDTQYF. The CDR3 DNA reads TGTGCCAGCAGCGCAACGACAGGGGGTGATACGCAGTATTTT. The chain has TRBV9 and TRBJ2-3; 9 bases are a match to TRBD1. The J segment lost 6 bases and the V segment lost 3 bases, leaving 5 bases of the junction unmatched. This CDR3 region has 14 residues. The germline gives CDR1 SGDLS, CDR2 YYNGEE.

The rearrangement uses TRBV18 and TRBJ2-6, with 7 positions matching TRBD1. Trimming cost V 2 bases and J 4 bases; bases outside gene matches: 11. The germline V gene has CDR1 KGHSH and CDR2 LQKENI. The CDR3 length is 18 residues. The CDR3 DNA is TGTGCCAGCTCACCAATCCCGGCAGGGGGACAAGGGGCCAACGTCCTGACTTTC. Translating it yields CASSPIPAGGQGANVLTF.

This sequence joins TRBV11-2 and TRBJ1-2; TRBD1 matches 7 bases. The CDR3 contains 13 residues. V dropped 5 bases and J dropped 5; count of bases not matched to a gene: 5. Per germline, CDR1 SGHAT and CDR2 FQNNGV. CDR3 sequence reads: CASSPGQAYGYTF. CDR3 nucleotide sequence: TGTGCCAGCAGCCCCGGACAGGCGTATGGCTACACCTTC.

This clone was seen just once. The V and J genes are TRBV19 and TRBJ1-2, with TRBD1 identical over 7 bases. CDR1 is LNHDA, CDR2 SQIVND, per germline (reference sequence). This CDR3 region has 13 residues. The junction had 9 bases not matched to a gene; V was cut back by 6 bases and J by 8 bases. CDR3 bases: TGTGCCAGTAGGGAGATCCGAGGGGGCGGCTACACCTTC. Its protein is CASREIRGGGYTF.

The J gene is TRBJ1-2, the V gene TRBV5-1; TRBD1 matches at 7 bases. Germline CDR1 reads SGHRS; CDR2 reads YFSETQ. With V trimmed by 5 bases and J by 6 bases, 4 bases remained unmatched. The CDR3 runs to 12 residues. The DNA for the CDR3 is TGCGCCAGCAGTTGGACAGGCAATGGCTACACCTTC. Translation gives CASSWTGNGYTF.

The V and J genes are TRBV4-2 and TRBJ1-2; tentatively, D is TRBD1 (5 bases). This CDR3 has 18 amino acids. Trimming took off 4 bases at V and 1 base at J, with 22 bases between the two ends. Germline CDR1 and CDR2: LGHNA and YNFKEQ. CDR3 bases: TGTGCCAGCAGCCCTCTGGCGGGACTTCCTCCCCTTAACTATGGCTACACCTTC. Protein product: CASSPLAGLPPLNYGYTF.

CDR3 sequence (DNA): TGTGCCAGTACCGAACTAGCGGGAGAGACCCAGTACTTC. Residues: CASTELAGETQYF. This chain connects TRBV19 to TRBJ2-5, with TRBD2 identical over 9 bases. The CDR3 runs to 13 residues. Looked up from germline, CDR1 is LNHDA and CDR2 is SQIVND (reference sequence). J lost 4 bases, V lost 7 bases, and 4 bases had no gene match.

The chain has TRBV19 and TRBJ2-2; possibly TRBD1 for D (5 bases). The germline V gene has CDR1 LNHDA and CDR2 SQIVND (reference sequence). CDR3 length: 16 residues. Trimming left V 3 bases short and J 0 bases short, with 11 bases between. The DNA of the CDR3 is TGTGCCAGTAGTATTTTAGGGGCCGCGAACACCGGGGAGCTGTTTTTT. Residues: CASSILGAANTGELFF.

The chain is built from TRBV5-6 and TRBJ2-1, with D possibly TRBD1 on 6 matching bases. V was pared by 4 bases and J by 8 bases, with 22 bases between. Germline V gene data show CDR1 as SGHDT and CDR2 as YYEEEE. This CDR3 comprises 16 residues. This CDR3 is CASSRGTGTKGDEQFF. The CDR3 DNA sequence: TGTGCCAGCAGCCGAGGTACCGGGACAAAAGGCGATGAGCAGTTCTTC. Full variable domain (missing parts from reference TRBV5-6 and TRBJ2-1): DAGVTQSPTHLIKTRGQQVTLRCSPKSGHDTVSWYQQALGQGPQFIFQYYEEEERQRGNFPDRFSGHQFPNYSSELNVNALLLGDSALYLCASSRGTGTKGDEQFFGPGTRLTVL.

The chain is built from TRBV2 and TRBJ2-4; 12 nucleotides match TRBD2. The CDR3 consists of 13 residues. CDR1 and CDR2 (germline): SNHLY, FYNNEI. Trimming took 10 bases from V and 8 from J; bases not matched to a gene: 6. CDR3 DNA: TGTGCCACAGGACTAGCGGGGTTGGACATTCAGTACTTC. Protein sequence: CATGLAGLDIQYF.

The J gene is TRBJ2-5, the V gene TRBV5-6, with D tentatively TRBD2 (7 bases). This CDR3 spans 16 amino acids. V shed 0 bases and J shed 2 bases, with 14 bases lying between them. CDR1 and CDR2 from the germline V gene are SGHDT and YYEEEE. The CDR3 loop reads CASSLGGGVWQETQYF. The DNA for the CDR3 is TGTGCCAGCAGCTTGGGCGGGGGCGTTTGGCAAGAGACCCAGTACTTC.